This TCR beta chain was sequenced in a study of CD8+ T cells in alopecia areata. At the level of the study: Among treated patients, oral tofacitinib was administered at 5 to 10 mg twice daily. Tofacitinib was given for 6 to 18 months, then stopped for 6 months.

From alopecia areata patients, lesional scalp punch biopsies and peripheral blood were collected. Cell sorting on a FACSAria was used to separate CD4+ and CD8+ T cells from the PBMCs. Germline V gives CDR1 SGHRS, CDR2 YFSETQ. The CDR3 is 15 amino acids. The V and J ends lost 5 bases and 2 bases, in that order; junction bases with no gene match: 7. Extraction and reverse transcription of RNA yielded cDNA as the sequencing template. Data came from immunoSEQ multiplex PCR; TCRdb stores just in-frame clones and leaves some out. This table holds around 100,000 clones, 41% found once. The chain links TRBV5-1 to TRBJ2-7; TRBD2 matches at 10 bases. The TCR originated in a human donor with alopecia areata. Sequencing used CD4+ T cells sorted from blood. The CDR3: CASSPQAGGPYEQYF. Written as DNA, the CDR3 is TGCGCCAGCAGTCCTCAAGCGGGAGGGCCCTACGAGCAGTACTTC.